This T cell receptor beta chain stems from a study of graft-versus-host responses after intestinal transplantation. Measured with immunoSEQ multiplex PCR; TCRdb has only the in-frame clones, and not every one. The sample has about 47,000 clones, approximately 95% seen once. The germline gives CDR1 LNHDA, CDR2 SQIVND (reference sequence). The ends were cut back, 6 bases at V and 4 bases at J, with 10 bases in the middle. The CDR3 runs 13 residues. Remarks on this clone: What it binds is not known.

Sequences were derived from unstimulated CD8+ T cells sorted from spleen or lymph node cells, sampled before transplant. The TCR was taken from a human donor who was the organ donor for an intestinal transplant. V gene TRBV19 combines with J gene TRBJ2-1, with unresolved D. The CDR3 DNA follows: TGTGCCAGTAGCCTGGGCGTGTACAATGAGCAGTTCTTC. Encoded protein: CASSLGVYNEQFF.